These 21 T cell receptor beta chains share one sample of origin, sequenced in a study of technical replicates of blood from four donors. Generated by immunoSEQ multiplex PCR, the TCRdb table keeps only in-frame clones and is missing some. The table has some 80,000 clones, 85% to 95% seen once. The sequenced sample was T cells isolated from PBMCs. Receptor source: a human donor in good health.

V is TRBV2 and J is TRBJ1-3; D call uncertain. The CDR3 is 14 amino acids. CDR1 SNHLY and CDR2 FYNNEI come from the germline V gene. The ends were cut back, 9 bases at V and 0 bases at J, with 12 bases in the middle. CDR3: CASDDSYSGNTIYF. The CDR3 region has the DNA TGTGCCAGTGACGACTCCTACTCTGGAAACACCATATATTTT.

This chain joins TRBV28 and TRBJ2-7, with a weak D call TRBD1 (6 bases). Germline V lookup: CDR1 MDHEN, CDR2 SYDVKM. V dropped 3 bases and J dropped 2 bases, with 14 bases sitting between them. The CDR3 is 15 residues long. CDR3 amino acids: CASSFGPGVTYEQYF. The CDR3 DNA follows: TGTGCCAGCAGTTTTGGGCCAGGGGTAACCTACGAGCAGTACTTC. Full variable domain (outside the CDR3, taken from reference TRBV28 and TRBJ2-7): DVKVTQSSRYLVKRTGEKVFLECVQDMDHENMFWYRQDPGLGLRLIYFSYDVKMKEKGDIPEGYSVSREKKERFSLILESASTNQTSMYLCASSFGPGVTYEQYFGPGTRLTVT.

This chain uses TRBV29-1 with TRBJ2-3; D may be TRBD2 (6 bases). Germline V gene sequence: CDR1 SQVTM, CDR2 ANQGSEA. This CDR3 region has 12 residues. Trimming removed 7 bases at V and 2 bases at J, with 10 bases between. This CDR3 is CSAGGSTDTQYF. CDR3 sequence (DNA): TGCAGCGCCGGGGGTTCCACAGATACGCAGTATTTT.

The chain carries TRBV6-6 and TRBJ2-7; D might be TRBD2 (5 bases). This CDR3 has 12 amino acids. Germline CDR1 MNHNY, CDR2 SVGAGI (reference sequence). Trimming took off 5 bases at V and 0 bases at J, with 5 bases between the two ends. CDR3 sequence: CASSTSSYEQYF. The CDR3, as DNA: TGTGCCAGCAGTACTAGCTCCTACGAGCAGTACTTC.

The rearrangement joins TRBV7-7 to TRBJ2-1; D ambiguous. Germline-derived CDR1 and CDR2 are SSHAT and FNYEAQ (reference sequence). The CDR3 length is 14 residues. The CDR3 DNA reads as TGTGCTAGCCCCGTCTCCCGAGCGTTCAATGAGCAGTTCTTC. Protein sequence: CASPVSRAFNEQFF.

The chain combines TRBV5-1 with TRBJ1-6; D gene uncertain. Looked up from germline, CDR1 is SGHRS and CDR2 is YFSETQ. The CDR3 is made up of 15 amino acids. Trimming removed 0 bases from V and 8 bases from J, with 12 bases in between. The CDR3 DNA reads as TGCGCCAGCAGCTTGGCCATAAGGAGTGATTCACCCCTCCACTTT. This translates into CASSLAIRSDSPLHF.

V is TRBV2 and J is TRBJ2-7, with 7 bases fitting TRBD2. CDR1 SNHLY and CDR2 FYNNEI come from the germline V gene. This CDR3 has 13 amino acids. The trim removed 7 bases at V and 6 bases at J, leaving 9 bases unmatched. CDR3 protein: CASILLGGGEQYF. CDR3 nucleotide sequence: TGTGCCAGCATCCTCCTGGGGGGGGGCGAGCAGTACTTC.

The J gene is TRBJ1-6, the V gene TRBV6-5; D uncertain. Germline assignment: CDR1 MNHEY and CDR2 SVGAGI. The CDR3 extends over 15 amino acids. V was pared by 10 bases and J by 3 bases, with 16 bases between. CDR3 nucleotide sequence: TGTGCCACCACCCTGCTGGGCAGCTATAATTCACCCCTCCACTTT. It encodes CATTLLGSYNSPLHF.

The chain couples TRBV7-9 to TRBJ2-7, with a tentative D call TRBD2 (6 bases). The CDR3 length is 12 residues. Trimming left V 7 bases short and J 6 bases short, with 13 bases between. Germline CDR1 is SEHNR and CDR2 is FQNEAQ (reference sequence). CDR3 bases: TGTGCCAGCACCTTGAGGAGGGGCGAGCAGTACTTC. Residues: CASTLRRGEQYF.

This sequence joins TRBV6-4 and TRBJ2-7, with TRBD1 matching over 10 bases. The CDR3 spans 20 residues. V dropped 5 bases and J dropped 0; count of bases not matched to a gene: 19. The germline CDR1 and CDR2 sequences are MRHNA and SNTAGT. CDR3 DNA: TGTGCCAGCAGTCTAAAAGACCGGGACAGGGGCATTTGGTGCTCCTACGAGCAGTACTTC. It translates to CASSLKDRDRGIWCSYEQYF.

The rearrangement joins TRBV27 to TRBJ1-2; 11 bases are shared with TRBD1. The ends lost 5 bases at V and 5 bases at J; junction bases unmatched: 7. CDR3 length equals 15 residues. From germline, CDR1 is MNHEY and CDR2 SMNVEV (reference sequence). The DNA of the CDR3 is TGTGCCAGCAGTCCGGACAGGGGGCTCGTATATGGCTACACCTTC. Translating it yields CASSPDRGLVYGYTF.

CDR3 loop: CASSPLLQQLNIQYF. The CDR3 DNA follows: TGTGCCAGCAGCCCGCTACTGCAACAGCTAAACATTCAGTACTTC. V and J are TRBV28 and TRBJ2-4; D is unresolved. Germline CDR1 reads MDHEN; CDR2 reads SYDVKM. This CDR3 is built from 15 residues. V shed 6 bases and J shed 6 bases, with 18 bases lying between them.

This clone was recorded only once. The chain combines TRBV6-5 with TRBJ1-1; D is possibly TRBD1 (6 bases). Germline values: CDR1 MNHEY, CDR2 SVGAGI. CDR3 length: 13 residues. V lost 6 bases, J lost 8 bases, and 16 bases lay in between. CDR3 protein: CASSPTPTGEAFF. DNA of the CDR3: TGTGCCAGCAGCCCTACTCCGACAGGAGAAGCTTTCTTT.

This chain uses TRBV7-2 with TRBJ1-4; the D gene is possibly TRBD1 (6 bases). Per the germline V gene, CDR1 is SGHTA and CDR2 is FQGNSA. The CDR3 has 14 amino acids. The V gene lost 5 bases and the J gene lost 4 bases, with 11 bases spanning the gap. Written as DNA, the CDR3 is TGTGCCAGCAGCCGGACAGTGGGTAATGAAAAACTGTTTTTT. It encodes CASSRTVGNEKLFF.

The CDR3 sequence is CASSQVTSGITDTQYF. Here the CDR3 DNA reads TGTGCCAGCAGCCAAGTGACTAGCGGGATCACAGATACGCAGTATTTT. This chain uses TRBV4-2 with TRBJ2-3; 11 bases map to TRBD2. In germline, CDR1 is LGHNA, CDR2 YNFKEQ. V trimming: 1 base; J trimming: 2 bases; junction bases outside the gene matches: 2. The CDR3 runs to 16 residues.

The genes are TRBV7-9 and TRBJ1-1, with D hard to call. V dropped 4 bases and J dropped 14 bases, with 8 bases sitting between them. Germline CDR1 SEHNR, CDR2 FQNEAQ (reference sequence). The CDR3 contains 9 residues. Here the CDR3 reads CASSSTGFF. The DNA for the CDR3 is TGTGCCAGCAGCTCCACGGGATTCTTT.

This clone has a handful of counts. The chain recombines TRBV5-5 with TRBJ2-7; TRBD1 matches 8 bases. The CDR3 runs to 15 residues. V was pared by 4 bases and J by 5 bases, with 11 bases of the junction left unmatched. CDR1 and CDR2 (germline): SGHKS, YYEKEE (reference sequence). Here the CDR3 reads CASSMGGRGRDEQYF. The CDR3 coding sequence is TGTGCCAGCAGCATGGGGGGCAGGGGGCGCGACGAGCAGTACTTC. Supplemented by reference TRBV5-5 and TRBJ2-7, the full variable domain reads DAGVTQSPTHLIKTRGQQVTLRCSPISGHKSVSWYQQVLGQGPQFIFQYYEKEERGRGNFPDRFSARQFPNYSSELNVNALLLGDSALYLCASSMGGRGRDEQYFGPGTRLTVT.

The genes are TRBV2 and TRBJ2-1; TRBD2 matches at 13 bases. The CDR3 is 14 amino acids. The V and J ends lost 6 bases and 8 bases, in that order; junction bases with no gene match: 4. CDR1 is SNHLY and CDR2 is FYNNEI in the germline V gene. CDR3 coding DNA: TGTGCCAGCAGGACGGGACTAGCGGGATATGAGCAGTTCTTC. Protein: CASRTGLAGYEQFF.

This clone was seen just once. The genes are TRBV19 and TRBJ2-7; 14 bases map to TRBD2. This CDR3 has 15 amino acids. V shed 7 bases and J 3 bases; nucleotides not matched to a gene: 5. Germline values: CDR1 LNHDA, CDR2 SQIVND (reference sequence). CDR3 DNA sequence: TGTGCCAGTAAGTACGGGACTAGCGGGAGCTACGAGCAGTACTTC. Amino acids: CASKYGTSGSYEQYF.

The chain has TRBV30 and TRBJ2-1; 8 nucleotides line up with TRBD2. The CDR3 is 14 amino acids. CDR1 and CDR2 (germline): GTSNPN, SVGIG (reference sequence). V gave up 4 bases and J gave up 8 bases; unmatched junction bases: 10. The CDR3 sequence: CAWIDIRGGDEQFF. The CDR3 DNA is TGTGCCTGGATAGATATACGGGGGGGGGATGAGCAGTTCTTC.

This clone was seen just once. J is TRBJ2-1 and V is TRBV29-1; D gene unclear. The CDR3 has 15 residues. V dropped 3 bases and J dropped 0 bases, with 12 bases sitting between them. From germline, CDR1 is SQVTM and CDR2 ANQGSEA. CDR3: CSVDGQPSSYNEQFF. CDR3 in DNA: TGCAGCGTTGATGGGCAGCCGAGCTCCTACAATGAGCAGTTCTTC.